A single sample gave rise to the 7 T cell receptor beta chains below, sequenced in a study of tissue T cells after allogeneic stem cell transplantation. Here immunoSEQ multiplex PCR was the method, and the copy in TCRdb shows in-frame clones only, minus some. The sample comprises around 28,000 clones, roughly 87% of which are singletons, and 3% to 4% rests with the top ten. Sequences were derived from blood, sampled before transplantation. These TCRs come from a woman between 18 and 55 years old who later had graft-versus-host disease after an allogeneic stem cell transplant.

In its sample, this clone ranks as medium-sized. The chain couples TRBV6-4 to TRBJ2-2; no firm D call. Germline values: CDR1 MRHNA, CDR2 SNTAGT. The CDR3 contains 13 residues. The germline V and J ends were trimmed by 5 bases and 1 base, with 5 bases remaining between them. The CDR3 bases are TGTGCCAGCAGTCCCGGGAACACCGGGGAGCTGTTTTTT. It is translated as CASSPGNTGELFF.

The CDR3 loop reads CASSNDIAGTYNEQFF. The CDR3, as DNA: TGCGCCAGCAGCAACGATATAGCGGGCACCTACAATGAGCAGTTCTTC. V usage is TRBV5-1 and J usage is TRBJ2-1; 7 bases line up with TRBD2. V was pared by 4 bases and J by 2 bases, with 9 bases of the junction left unmatched. CDR1 and CDR2 (germline): SGHRS, YFSETQ. This CDR3 spans 16 amino acids.

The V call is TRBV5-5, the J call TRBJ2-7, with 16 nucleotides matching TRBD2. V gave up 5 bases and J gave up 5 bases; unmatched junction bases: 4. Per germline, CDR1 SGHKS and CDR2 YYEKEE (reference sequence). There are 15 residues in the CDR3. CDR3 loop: CASRRGTSGRDEQYF. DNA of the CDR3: TGTGCCAGCAGACGAGGGACTAGCGGGAGGGACGAGCAGTACTTC.

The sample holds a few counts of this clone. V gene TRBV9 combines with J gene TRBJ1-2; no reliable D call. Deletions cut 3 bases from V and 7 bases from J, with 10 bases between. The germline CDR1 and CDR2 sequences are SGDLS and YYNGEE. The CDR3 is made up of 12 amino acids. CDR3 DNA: TGTGCCAGCAGCGCCCCCCTGGGTGGCTACACCTTC. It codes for CASSAPLGGYTF. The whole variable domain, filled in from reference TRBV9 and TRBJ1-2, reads DSGVTQTPKHLITATGQRVTLRCSPRSGDLSVYWYQQSLDQGLQFLIQYYNGEERAKGNILERFSAQQFPDLHSELNLSSLELGDSALYFCASSAPLGGYTFGSGTRLTVV.

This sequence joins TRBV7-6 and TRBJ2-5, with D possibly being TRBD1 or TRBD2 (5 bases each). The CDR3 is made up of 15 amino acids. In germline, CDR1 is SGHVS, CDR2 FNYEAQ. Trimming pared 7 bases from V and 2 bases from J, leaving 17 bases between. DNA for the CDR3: TGTGCCAGCACTTCTTGGGTTGGGGGTCAAGAGACCCAGTACTTC. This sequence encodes CASTSWVGGQETQYF.

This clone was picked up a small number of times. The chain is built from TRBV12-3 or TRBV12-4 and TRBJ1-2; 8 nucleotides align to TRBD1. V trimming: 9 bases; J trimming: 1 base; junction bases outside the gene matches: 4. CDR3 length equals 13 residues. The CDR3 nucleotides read TGTGCCAGTAGAACAGGGGGTAACTATGGCTACACCTTC. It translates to CASRTGGNYGYTF.

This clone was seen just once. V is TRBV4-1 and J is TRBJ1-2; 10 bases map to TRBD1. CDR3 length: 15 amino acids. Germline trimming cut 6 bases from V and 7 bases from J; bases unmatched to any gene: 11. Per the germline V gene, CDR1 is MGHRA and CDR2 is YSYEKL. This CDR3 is CASSNPGQGISGYTF. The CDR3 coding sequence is TGCGCCAGCAGTAATCCGGGACAGGGGATTTCTGGCTACACCTTC.